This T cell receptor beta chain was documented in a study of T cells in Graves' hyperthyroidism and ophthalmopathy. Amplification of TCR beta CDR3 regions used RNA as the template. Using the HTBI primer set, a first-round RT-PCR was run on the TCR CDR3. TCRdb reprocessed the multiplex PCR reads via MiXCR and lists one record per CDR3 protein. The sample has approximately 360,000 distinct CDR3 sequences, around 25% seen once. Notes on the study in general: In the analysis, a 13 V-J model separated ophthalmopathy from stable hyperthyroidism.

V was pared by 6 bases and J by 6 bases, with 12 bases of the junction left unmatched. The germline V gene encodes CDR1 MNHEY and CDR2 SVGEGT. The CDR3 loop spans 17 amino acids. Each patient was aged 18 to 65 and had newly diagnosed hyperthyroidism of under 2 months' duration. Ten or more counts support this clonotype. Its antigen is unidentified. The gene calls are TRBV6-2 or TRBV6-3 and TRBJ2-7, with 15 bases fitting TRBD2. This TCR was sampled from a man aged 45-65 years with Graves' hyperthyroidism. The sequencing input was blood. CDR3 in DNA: TGTGCCAGCAGAACCATACAGGGACTAGCGGGAGGCGGCGAGCAGTACTTC. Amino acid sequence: CASRTIQGLAGGGEQYF.